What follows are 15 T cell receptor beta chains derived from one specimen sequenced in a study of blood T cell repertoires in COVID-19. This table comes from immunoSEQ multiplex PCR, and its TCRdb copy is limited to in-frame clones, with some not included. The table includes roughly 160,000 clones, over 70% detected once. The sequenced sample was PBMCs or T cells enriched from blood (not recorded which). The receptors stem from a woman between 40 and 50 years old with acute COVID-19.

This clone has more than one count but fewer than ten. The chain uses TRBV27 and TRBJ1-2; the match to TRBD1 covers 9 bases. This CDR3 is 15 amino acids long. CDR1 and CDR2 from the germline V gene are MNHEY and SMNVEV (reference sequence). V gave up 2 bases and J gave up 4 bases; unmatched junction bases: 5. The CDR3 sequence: CASSLRGTGPYGYTF. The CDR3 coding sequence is TGTGCCAGCAGTTTACGCGGGACAGGGCCCTATGGCTACACCTTC.

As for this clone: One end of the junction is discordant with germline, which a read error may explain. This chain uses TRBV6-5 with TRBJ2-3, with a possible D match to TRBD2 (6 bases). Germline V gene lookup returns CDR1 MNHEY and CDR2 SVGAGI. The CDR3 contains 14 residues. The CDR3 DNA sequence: TGTGCCAGCAGATATTTTACTAGCACAGATACGCGGTATTTT. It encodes CASRYFTSTDTRYF.

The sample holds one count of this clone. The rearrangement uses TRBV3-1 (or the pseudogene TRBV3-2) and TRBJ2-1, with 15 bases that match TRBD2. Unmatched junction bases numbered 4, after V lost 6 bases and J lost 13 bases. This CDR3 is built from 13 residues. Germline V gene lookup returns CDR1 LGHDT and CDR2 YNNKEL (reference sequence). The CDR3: CASRGLAGGNQFF. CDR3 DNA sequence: TGTGCCAGCAGGGGACTAGCGGGAGGAAATCAGTTCTTC.

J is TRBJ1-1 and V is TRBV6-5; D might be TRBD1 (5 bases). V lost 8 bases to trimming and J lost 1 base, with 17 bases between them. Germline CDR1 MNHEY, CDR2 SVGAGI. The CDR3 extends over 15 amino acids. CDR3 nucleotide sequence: TGTGCCAGCTGGGGCTATCAGGAACGGAACACTGAAGCTTTCTTT. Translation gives CASWGYQERNTEAFF.

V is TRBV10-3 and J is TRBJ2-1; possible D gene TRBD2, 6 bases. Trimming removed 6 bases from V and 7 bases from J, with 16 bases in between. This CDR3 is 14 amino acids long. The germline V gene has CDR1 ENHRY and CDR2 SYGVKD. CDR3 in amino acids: CAISLLGSGNEQFF. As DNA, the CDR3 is TGTGCCATCAGCCTTCTCGGGAGCGGAAATGAGCAGTTCTTC.

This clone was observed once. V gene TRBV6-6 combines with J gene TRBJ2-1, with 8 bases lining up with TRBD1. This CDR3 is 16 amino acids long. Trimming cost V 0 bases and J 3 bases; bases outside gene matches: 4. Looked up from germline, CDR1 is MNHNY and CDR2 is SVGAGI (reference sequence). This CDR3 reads CASSYSSGGYYNEQFF. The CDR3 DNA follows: TGTGCCAGCAGTTACTCATCAGGGGGCTACTACAATGAGCAGTTCTTC.

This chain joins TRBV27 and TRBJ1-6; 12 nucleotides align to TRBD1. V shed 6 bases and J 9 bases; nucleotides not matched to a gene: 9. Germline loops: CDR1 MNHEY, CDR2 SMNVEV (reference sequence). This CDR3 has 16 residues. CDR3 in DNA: TGTGCCAGCAGCCAGGGGACAGGGGGCTTCACTTCACCCCTCCACTTT. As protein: CASSQGTGGFTSPLHF.

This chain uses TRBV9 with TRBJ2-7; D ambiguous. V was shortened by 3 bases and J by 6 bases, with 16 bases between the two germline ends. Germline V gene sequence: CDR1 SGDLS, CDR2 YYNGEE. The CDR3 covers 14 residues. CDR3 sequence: CASSDGRVGAEQYF. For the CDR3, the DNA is TGTGCCAGCAGCGATGGCCGGGTCGGAGCCGAGCAGTACTTC.

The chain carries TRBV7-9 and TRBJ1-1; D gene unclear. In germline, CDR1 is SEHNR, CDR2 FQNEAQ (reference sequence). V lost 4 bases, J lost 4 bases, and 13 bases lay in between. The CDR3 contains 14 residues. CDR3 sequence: CASSSWTSSTEAFF. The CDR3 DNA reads TGTGCCAGCAGCTCTTGGACTTCTAGCACTGAAGCTTTCTTT.

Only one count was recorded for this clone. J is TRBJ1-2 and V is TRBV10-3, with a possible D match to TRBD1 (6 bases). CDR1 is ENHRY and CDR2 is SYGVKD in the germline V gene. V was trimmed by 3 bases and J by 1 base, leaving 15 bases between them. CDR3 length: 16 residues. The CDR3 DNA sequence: TGTGCCATCAGTGATCGGGGGGCGCACCTTAACTATGGCTACACCTTC. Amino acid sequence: CAISDRGAHLNYGYTF.

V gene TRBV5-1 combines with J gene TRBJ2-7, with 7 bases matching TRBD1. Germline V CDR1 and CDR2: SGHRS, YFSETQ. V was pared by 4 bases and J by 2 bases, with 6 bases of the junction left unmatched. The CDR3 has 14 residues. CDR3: CASSPAGQAYEQYF. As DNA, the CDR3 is TGCGCCAGCAGCCCAGCTGGACAGGCCTACGAGCAGTACTTC.

CDR3 nucleotides: TGTGCCAGCAGCCCGAACAGGGGGCCCCAGCATTTT. Translating it yields CASSPNRGPQHF. The chain is built from TRBV27 and TRBJ1-5, with 7 bases fitting TRBD1. V shed 6 bases, J shed 9 bases, and the junction held 5 bases outside the gene matches. The germline CDR1 and CDR2 sequences are MNHEY and SMNVEV (reference sequence). The CDR3 length is 12 residues.

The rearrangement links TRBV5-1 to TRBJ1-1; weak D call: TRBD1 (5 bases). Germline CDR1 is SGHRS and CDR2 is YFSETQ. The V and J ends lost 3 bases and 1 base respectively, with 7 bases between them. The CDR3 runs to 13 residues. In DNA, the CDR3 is TGCGCCAGCAGCTACGGGGGGAACACTGAAGCTTTCTTT. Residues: CASSYGGNTEAFF.

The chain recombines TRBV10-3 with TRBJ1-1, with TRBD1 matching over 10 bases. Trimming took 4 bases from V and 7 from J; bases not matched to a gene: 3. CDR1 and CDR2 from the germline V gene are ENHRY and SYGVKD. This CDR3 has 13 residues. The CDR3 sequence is CAISGQGADEAFF. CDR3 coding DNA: TGTGCCATCAGTGGACAGGGGGCCGATGAAGCTTTCTTT.

The DNA for the CDR3 is TGTGCCTGGAGTGGAGGGGGCGCAGATACGCAGTATTTT. It is translated as CAWSGGGADTQYF. The genes are TRBV30 and TRBJ2-3, with TRBD1 matching 7 bases. The CDR3 runs 13 residues. Germline CDR1 GTSNPN, CDR2 SVGIG (reference sequence). V dropped 1 base and J dropped 4; count of bases not matched to a gene: 2.